Below are 17 T cell receptor beta chains sequenced from a single sample in a study of blood T cell repertoires in COVID-19 (dated by TCRdb to 2020 to 2021). The protocol used for the library was the immunoSEQ multiplex PCR assay. TCRdb holds this immuneACCESS table with in-frame rearrangements only. Some clones are missing; in checked studies, unresolved V genes explain under half, and the rest has no known cause. This sample gives a few hundred thousand clones in total; roughly four fifths of them show up just once. Of the sample, 5% to 6% is held by the ten largest clones. Sequencing was carried out using PBMCs or T cells enriched from blood (not recorded which). These receptors were taken from a woman between 45 and 65 years old who had recovered from COVID-19.

V usage is TRBV29-1 and J usage is TRBJ1-2; TRBD1 aligns across 10 bases. Looked up from germline, CDR1 is SQVTM and CDR2 is ANQGSEA. The CDR3 is 16 residues long. V lost 0 bases to trimming and J lost 5 bases; unmatched junction nucleotides: 9. The CDR3 loop is CSVEDHRQGAPYGYTF. The CDR3 DNA reads as TGCAGCGTTGAAGATCATCGACAGGGGGCCCCTTATGGCTACACCTTC.

The rearrangement uses TRBV18 and TRBJ2-4; D may be TRBD2 (5 bases). The germline V and J ends were trimmed by 7 bases and 5 bases, with 12 bases remaining between them. CDR1 and CDR2 from the germline V gene are KGHSH and LQKENI. The CDR3 contains 13 residues. The CDR3, as DNA: TGTGCCAGCTTCGAGGGCGGACAAAACATTCAGTACTTC. This translates into CASFEGGQNIQYF.

V and J are TRBV5-5 and TRBJ2-2; D perhaps matches TRBD2 (5 bases). Germline V lookup: CDR1 SGHKS, CDR2 YYEKEE (reference sequence). The V end lost 1 base, the J end lost 5 bases, and 12 bases lay between the germline ends. The CDR3 loop spans 15 amino acids. In DNA, the CDR3 is TGTGCCAGCAGCTTGTCTGGAGGCCTAACCGGGGAGCTGTTTTTT. Translated: CASSLSGGLTGELFF.

This clone came up once. V is TRBV7-8 and J is TRBJ2-7; 8 nucleotides align to TRBD1. The trim removed 5 bases at V and 1 base at J, leaving 4 bases unmatched. The CDR3 has 14 amino acids. Germline CDR1 and CDR2: SGHVS and FQNEAQ. CDR3 coding DNA: TGTGCCAGCAGCGCGCGGACAGGGTCCTACGAGCAGTACTTC. Protein sequence: CASSARTGSYEQYF.

The rearrangement uses TRBV19 and TRBJ1-3; TRBD1 might be the D (6 bases). The CDR3 runs to 17 residues. The germline CDR1 and CDR2 sequences are LNHDA and SQIVND (reference sequence). V shed 2 bases and J shed 0 bases, with 14 bases lying between them. CDR3 DNA sequence: TGTGCCAGTAGTATATCCAGGACAGCGGCCTCTGGAAACACCATATATTTT. This sequence encodes CASSISRTAASGNTIYF.

This chain uses TRBV19 with TRBJ1-1, with 8 bases identical to TRBD1. V lost 4 bases and J lost 5; bases outside the gene matches: 6. The germline V gene has CDR1 LNHDA and CDR2 SQIVND (reference sequence). CDR3 size: 14 residues. The CDR3 DNA reads as TGTGCCAGTAGTAGATCAGGGGGCTTGACTGAAGCTTTCTTT. Amino acids: CASSRSGGLTEAFF.

The chain joins TRBV7-2 to TRBJ1-6, with a possible D match to TRBD1 (5 bases). Trimming shortened V by 5 bases and J by 10 bases, and 15 bases separated the two germline ends. The CDR3 is made up of 14 amino acids. Per germline, CDR1 SGHTA and CDR2 FQGNSA. In DNA form, the CDR3 reads TGTGCCAGCAGCCTGGGGGGGGGAGTGTCACCCCTCCACTTT. Its translation: CASSLGGGVSPLHF.

The genes are TRBV6-5 and TRBJ1-5; 8 bases line up with TRBD1. This CDR3 contains 14 residues. With 8 bases clipped from V and 4 bases from J, the junction kept 7 bases outside the gene matches. Germline V gene data show CDR1 as MNHEY and CDR2 as SVGAGI. CDR3 sequence (DNA): TGTGCCAGCGGGTATACAGGGGGTAATCAGCCCCAGCATTTT. Amino acids: CASGYTGGNQPQHF.

The V and J genes are TRBV6-5 and TRBJ2-7, with 7 bases aligning to TRBD2. The CDR3 covers 14 residues. V was clipped by 7 bases and J by 7 bases; unmatched bases: 13. CDR1 and CDR2 from the germline V gene are MNHEY and SVGAGI. The CDR3 DNA follows: TGTGCCAGCATAGAGAGGGCGGGAGCCGGAGAGCAGTACTTC. Protein product: CASIERAGAGEQYF.

The CDR3 DNA is TGTGCCAGCAGCCCCATTATAGGGGGCCTAGTCCAGTTCTTC. Its translation: CASSPIIGGLVQFF. The chain employs TRBV7-9 and TRBJ2-1, with 7 bases lining up with TRBD1. The length of the CDR3 is 14 residues. V was clipped by 5 bases and J by 13 bases; unmatched bases: 14. Per germline, CDR1 SEHNR and CDR2 FQNEAQ (reference sequence).

This chain links TRBV7-9 with TRBJ2-3; tentative D call: TRBD1 (6 bases). The germline V gene encodes CDR1 SEHNR and CDR2 FQNEAQ (reference sequence). The CDR3 runs 15 residues. V was cut by 4 bases and J by 1 base, with 12 bases left in between. CDR3 sequence (DNA): TGTGCCAGCAGCTCAGGGGCCTGGGGCACAGATACGCAGTATTTT. It specifies CASSSGAWGTDTQYF.

This chain uses TRBV7-6 with TRBJ2-5, with a possible D match to TRBD2 (5 bases). Germline V gene sequence: CDR1 SGHVS, CDR2 FNYEAQ. Trimming shortened V by 1 base and J by 5 bases, and 11 bases separated the two germline ends. This CDR3 spans 14 amino acids. The CDR3 DNA reads TGTGCCAGCAGCTTAGGCGGGCTCAGGGAGACCCAGTACTTC. Translating gives CASSLGGLRETQYF.

The chain carries TRBV9 and TRBJ1-5; TRBD1 matches at 8 bases. The V gene end was trimmed by 3 bases and the J gene end by 0 bases; junction bases not matched to a gene: 11. Germline-derived CDR1 and CDR2 are SGDLS and YYNGEE. The CDR3 has 18 residues. The CDR3 loop is CASSDQLRTGISNQPQHF. The CDR3 nucleotides are TGTGCCAGCAGCGACCAACTTCGGACAGGGATTAGCAATCAGCCCCAGCATTTT.

The rearrangement links TRBV5-1 to TRBJ2-7; TRBD1 aligns across 8 bases. V lost 3 bases to trimming and J lost 3 bases; unmatched junction nucleotides: 14. The CDR3 length is 17 residues. Germline V CDR1 and CDR2: SGHRS, YFSETQ. CDR3 in amino acids: CASSWAFAGGSGYEQYF. The CDR3 DNA follows: TGCGCCAGCAGCTGGGCCTTCGCAGGGGGCAGCGGCTACGAGCAGTACTTC.

The chain is built from TRBV2 and TRBJ1-1; the match to TRBD1 covers 7 bases. The CDR3 runs to 14 residues. CDR1 SNHLY and CDR2 FYNNEI come from the germline V gene. With 6 bases clipped from V and 10 bases from J, the junction kept 14 bases outside the gene matches. For the CDR3, the DNA is TGTGCCAGCAGCGGGGGATCAGGGGGTTTGACAGCTTTCTTT. The encoded protein is CASSGGSGGLTAFF.

This clone occurred a few times. The chain is built from TRBV18 and TRBJ1-2; the match to TRBD1 covers 7 bases. This CDR3 is 14 amino acids long. From germline, CDR1 is KGHSH and CDR2 LQKENI. V shed 1 base and J 5 bases; nucleotides not matched to a gene: 4. This CDR3 is CASSPQTGLYGYTF. The CDR3 nucleotides read TGTGCCAGCTCACCACAGACAGGGCTTTATGGCTACACCTTC.

The rearrangement links TRBV28 to TRBJ1-2; TRBD1 agrees at 8 bases. The CDR3 length is 14 residues. V gave up 10 bases and J gave up 3 bases; unmatched junction bases: 10. Germline CDR1 and CDR2: MDHEN and SYDVKM. CDR3 sequence reads: CATQGAARDYGYTF. The CDR3 DNA reads TGTGCCACCCAGGGGGCAGCCAGAGACTATGGCTACACCTTC.